These T cell receptor beta chains were read from a single sample in a study of CD4 T cells in relation to SARS-CoV-2 and coronaviruses. This table comes from immunoSEQ multiplex PCR, and its TCRdb copy is limited to in-frame clones, with some not included. The sample includes about 64,000 clones, roughly 93% of them seen just once. The sample consisted of naive CD4+ T cells from PBMCs. All receptors derive from a human donor in good health. The CDR3 runs from the conserved cysteine through the conserved F or W. A D gene is named only where the DNA matches it firmly. Clone size is stated in some rows and not others, as once, few, many or a class when expanded.

D: NA; J: TRBJ2-7; V: TRBV6-5; size: NA; CDR3: CASRKGQGRYEQYF; DNA: TGTGCCAGCAGAAAAGGGCAGGGGAGGTACGAGCAGTACTTC
D: TRBD2; J: TRBJ2-7; V: TRBV6-2/TRBV6-3; size: NA; CDR3: CASSYRASGPYEQYF; DNA: TGTGCCAGCAGTTACCGGGCTAGCGGTCCCTACGAGCAGTACTTC
D: NA; J: TRBJ1-5; V: TRBV28; size: NA; CDR3: CETRGRWGNQPQHF; DNA: TGTGAAACCCGGGGGCGCTGGGGCAATCAGCCCCAGCATTTT
D: TRBD1; J: TRBJ2-1; V: TRBV3-1/TRBV3-2; size: NA; CDR3: CASSSRRGPQYNEQFF; DNA: TGTGCCAGCAGCTCTCGCAGGGGGCCCCAGTACAATGAGCAGTTCTTC
D: NA; J: TRBJ2-1; V: TRBV25-1; size: NA; CDR3: CASSDGLAHYNEQFF; DNA: TGTGCCAGCAGCGACGGGCTAGCGCACTACAATGAGCAGTTCTTC
D: TRBD2; J: TRBJ2-5; V: TRBV10-1; size: NA; CDR3: CASSLAGGTETQYF; DNA: TGCGCCAGCTCTCTAGCGGGAGGTACGGAGACCCAGTACTTC
D: TRBD1; J: TRBJ2-3; V: TRBV15; size: NA; CDR3: CATSRDRAGTGRLDTQYF; DNA: TGTGCCACCAGCAGAGATCGCGCAGGGACAGGGCGGCTAGATACGCAGTATTTT
D: NA; J: TRBJ2-3; V: TRBV7-9; size: NA; CDR3: CASSLSGGLTDTQYF; DNA: TGTGCCAGCAGCTTAAGTGGGGGCTTAACAGATACGCAGTATTTT
D: NA; J: TRBJ2-3; V: TRBV19; size: NA; CDR3: CASSPLDSSFTDTQYF; DNA: TGTGCCAGTAGTCCCCTGGACAGTTCCTTCACAGATACGCAGTATTTT
D: TRBD2; J: TRBJ2-3; V: TRBV6-5; size: NA; CDR3: CASSSGLAGTDTQYF; DNA: TGTGCCAGCAGTTCAGGACTAGCGGGCACAGATACGCAGTATTTT
D: TRBD2; J: TRBJ2-1; V: TRBV2; size: once; CDR3: CASRGTLAARAYNEQFF; DNA: TGTGCCAGCAGAGGGACGCTAGCGGCAAGAGCCTACAATGAGCAGTTCTTC
D: NA; J: TRBJ2-1; V: TRBV30; size: NA; CDR3: CAWSGGGPKGEQFF; DNA: TGTGCCTGGAGTGGGGGGGGGCCGAAGGGTGAGCAGTTCTTC
D: TRBD1; J: TRBJ1-1; V: TRBV27; size: NA; CDR3: CASRRGTGGMNTEAFF; DNA: TGTGCCAGCAGACGGGGGACAGGGGGCATGAACACTGAAGCTTTCTTT
D: TRBD2; J: TRBJ2-1; V: TRBV11-2; size: few; CDR3: CASSFLASGSGRYNEQFF; DNA: TGTGCCAGCAGCTTCTTGGCTAGCGGGAGCGGGCGGTACAATGAGCAGTTCTTC
D: TRBD1; J: TRBJ1-3; V: TRBV5-6; size: few; CDR3: CASSSGQVVSGNTIYF; DNA: TGTGCCAGCAGCTCAGGACAGGTTGTCTCTGGAAACACCATATATTTT
D: TRBD1; J: TRBJ2-1; V: TRBV18; size: NA; CDR3: CASSPSGTGINEQFF; DNA: TGTGCCAGCTCACCATCCGGGACAGGGATCAATGAGCAGTTCTTC
D: NA; J: TRBJ2-2; V: TRBV5-1; size: NA; CDR3: CASSLTTAGELFF; DNA: TGCGCCAGCAGCCTGACTACCGCCGGGGAGCTGTTTTTT
D: NA; J: TRBJ1-3; V: TRBV19; size: NA; CDR3: CASSAQAGNSGNTIYF; DNA: TGTGCCAGTAGTGCTCAGGCGGGCAACTCTGGAAACACCATATATTTT
D: NA; J: TRBJ2-7; V: TRBV6-5; size: few; CDR3: CASSRYSSYEQYF; DNA: TGTGCCAGCAGTAGGTACAGCTCCTACGAGCAGTACTTC
D: NA; J: TRBJ2-3; V: TRBV15; size: NA; CDR3: CATSKGQTYTDTQYF; DNA: TGTGCCACCAGCAAAGGCCAAACTTACACAGATACGCAGTATTTT
D: TRBD1; J: TRBJ2-7; V: TRBV19; size: NA; CDR3: CASSTGQGLYEQYF; DNA: TGTGCCAGTAGTACGGGACAGGGTTTGTACGAGCAGTACTTC
D: NA; J: TRBJ2-2; V: TRBV19; size: NA; CDR3: CASTKSGRPDTGELFF; DNA: TGTGCCAGTACCAAGAGCGGGCGACCTGACACCGGGGAGCTGTTTTTT
D: NA; J: TRBJ1-2; V: TRBV6-1; size: once; CDR3: CASSEEGLGFGYTF; DNA: TGTGCCAGCAGTGAAGAGGGACTAGGGTTTGGCTACACCTTC
D: NA; J: TRBJ1-2; V: TRBV18; size: NA; CDR3: CASFLGGEAIYGYTF; DNA: TGTGCCAGCTTCCTCGGTGGGGAGGCAATCTATGGCTACACCTTC
D: NA; J: TRBJ2-2; V: TRBV24-1; size: NA; CDR3: CATSLTTATGTGELFF; DNA: TGTGCCACCAGCCTAACCACAGCGACAGGTACCGGGGAGCTGTTTTTT
D: NA; J: TRBJ1-6; V: TRBV7-3; size: NA; CDR3: CASSSDRNSPLHF; DNA: TGTGCCAGCAGCTCGGACAGAAATTCACCCCTCCACTTT
D: NA; J: TRBJ1-4; V: TRBV5-1; size: NA; CDR3: CASSLEQGATNEKLFF; DNA: TGCGCCAGCAGCTTGGAACAGGGCGCAACTAATGAAAAACTGTTTTTT
D: TRBD1; J: TRBJ1-6; V: TRBV27; size: NA; CDR3: CASSIAGQGYSPLHF; DNA: TGTGCCAGCAGTATAGCGGGACAGGGCTATTCACCCCTCCACTTT
D: NA; J: TRBJ2-3; V: TRBV5-1; size: NA; CDR3: CASSLGQNTDTQYF; DNA: TGCGCCAGCAGCTTGGGACAGAACACAGATACGCAGTATTTT
D: TRBD1; J: TRBJ2-7; V: TRBV24-1; size: NA; CDR3: CATSDAGTGGFDEQYF; DNA: TGTGCCACCAGTGACGCCGGGACAGGGGGCTTCGACGAGCAGTACTTC
D: NA; J: TRBJ2-5; V: TRBV6-5; size: NA; CDR3: CASRPTSVETQYF; DNA: TGTGCCAGCAGGCCGACTAGTGTAGAGACCCAGTACTTC
D: NA; J: TRBJ1-1; V: TRBV6-1; size: NA; CDR3: CASREGTANTEAFF; DNA: TGTGCCAGCAGAGAAGGGACGGCGAACACTGAAGCTTTCTTT
D: NA; J: TRBJ2-1; V: TRBV11-2; size: NA; CDR3: CASSLTRTYNEQFF; DNA: TGTGCCAGCAGCTTAACTCGAACCTACAATGAGCAGTTCTTC
D: NA; J: TRBJ2-3; V: TRBV7-8; size: once; CDR3: CASSLGQVKTDTQYF; DNA: TGTGCCAGCAGCTTAGGACAGGTTAAGACAGATACGCAGTATTTT
D: NA; J: TRBJ1-4; V: TRBV28; size: NA; CDR3: CASSLSEKLFF; DNA: TGTGCCAGCAGTTTATCTGAAAAACTGTTTTTT
D: NA; J: TRBJ2-1; V: TRBV24-1; size: once; CDR3: CATSDLAGNSYNEQFF; DNA: TGTGCCACCAGTGATTTGGCAGGGAACTCCTACAATGAGCAGTTCTTC
D: NA; J: TRBJ2-3; V: TRBV19; size: NA; CDR3: CASSTVQGSGDTQYF; DNA: TGTGCCAGTAGTACGGTACAGGGGAGCGGGGATACGCAGTATTTT
D: TRBD1; J: TRBJ1-6; V: TRBV2; size: once; CDR3: CASSVIRGYRGRRDSPLHF; DNA: TGTGCCAGCAGTGTTATCCGGGGGTACAGGGGGCGTCGAGATTCACCCCTCCACTTT
D: TRBD2; J: TRBJ2-3; V: TRBV5-1; size: NA; CDR3: CASSSRWDYSTDTQYF; DNA: TGCGCCAGCAGCTCGCGTTGGGACTACAGCACAGATACGCAGTATTTT